This T cell receptor beta chain appears in the sequencing data of a study of blood T cell repertoires in COVID-19. Repertoires were generated with immunoSEQ multiplex PCR, while TCRdb's copy carries only in-frame clones and drops some. The sample records 250,000 or so clones, 84% being singletons. CDR1 is SGDLS and CDR2 is YYNGEE in the germline V gene. Trimming cost V 0 bases and J 7 bases; bases outside gene matches: 5. This CDR3 comprises 14 residues. The sequence was collected from a woman between 40 and 50 years old who had recovered from COVID-19. The genes are TRBV9 and TRBJ1-2; 8 bases are a match to TRBD1. Sequences were obtained from peripheral blood. The chain's CDR3 is CASSVVTGGAGYTF. CDR3 DNA sequence: TGTGCCAGCAGCGTAGTTACAGGGGGTGCTGGCTACACCTTC.